The rows below give T cell receptor beta chains drawn from one sample of a study of blood T cell repertoires in COVID-19. Libraries were prepared by immunoSEQ multiplex PCR; TCRdb keeps only in-frame clonotypes and omits some of them. The sample consists of about 140,000 clones, over 60% of them appearing once. Sequenced material: PBMCs or T cells enriched from blood (not recorded which). These receptors all come from a woman aged 45-65 years who had recovered from COVID-19. The CDR3 runs from the conserved cysteine through the conserved F or W. The D gene is left open where the match is weak. Only part of the rows carry a size: once, few, many, or a class if the clone is expanded.

size	V	J	D	DNA	CDR3
-	TRBV6-5	TRBJ1-5	-	TGTGCCAGCGAGGGAACAGTAAGCAATCAGCCCCAGCATTTT	CASEGTVSNQPQHF
-	TRBV5-1	TRBJ1-1	-	TGCGCCAGCAACCCCGTCGGTTACACTGAAGCTTTCTTT	CASNPVGYTEAFF
-	TRBV2	TRBJ1-2	-	TGTGCCAGCAGTGAAGCGGCGCTAGGGGTTTCTAATTATGGCTACACCTTC	CASSEAALGVSNYGYTF
-	TRBV5-4	TRBJ2-3	TRBD1	TGTGCCAGCAGCGCGTATAGGACAGGGGGCGGCACAGATACGCAGTATTTT	CASSAYRTGGGTDTQYF
-	TRBV2	TRBJ2-6	-	TGTGCCAGCACCCACCTCCTCGGCAGGGCAAGCTCTGGGGCCAACGTCCTGACTTTC	CASTHLLGRASSGANVLTF
-	TRBV7-2	TRBJ2-5	TRBD1	TGTGCCAGCAGCTCGGGACAGGAAGGCGAGACCCAGTACTTC	CASSSGQEGETQYF
-	TRBV11-3	TRBJ2-3	TRBD2	TGTGCCAGCAGCTCTCGTAGGGCGGGAGCGTCGATCCCAGATACGCAGTATTTT	CASSSRRAGASIPDTQYF
-	TRBV28	TRBJ2-5	-	TGTGCCAGCAGTTTATTGTCAGACCAAGAGACCCAGTACTTC	CASSLLSDQETQYF
-	TRBV6-5	TRBJ2-7	TRBD1	TGTGTTACCAGGGGGCTGAATTCCTACGAGCAGTACTTC	CVTRGLNSYEQYF
-	TRBV30	TRBJ1-4	TRBD1	TGTGCCTGGAATCCAATTCAGGGGGTAAATGAAAAACTGTTTTTT	CAWNPIQGVNEKLFF
-	TRBV5-4	TRBJ2-7	TRBD1	TGTGCCAGCAGCCAGGGACAGGGGCTAAACGAGCAGTACTTC	CASSQGQGLNEQYF
-	TRBV3-1/TRBV3-2	TRBJ2-7	-	TGTGCCAGCAGCCTTTCGGACGAGCAGTACTTC	CASSLSDEQYF
-	TRBV27	TRBJ1-5	-	TGTGCCAGCAGCAAAATCAGTAGTCTACTAGATCAGCCCCAGCATTTT	CASSKISSLLDQPQHF
-	TRBV27	TRBJ2-1	TRBD1	TGTGCCAGCAGCCGGGACAGGGGAGTCTACAATGAGCAGTTCTTC	CASSRDRGVYNEQFF
-	TRBV7-3	TRBJ1-3	-	TGTGCCAGCAGCGAAACAAGTTCTGGAAACACCATATATTTT	CASSETSSGNTIYF
-	TRBV10-3	TRBJ2-7	TRBD1	TGTGCCATCAGAGGGACAGATTTATCCTACGAGCAGTACTTC	CAIRGTDLSYEQYF
-	TRBV4-1	TRBJ1-6	TRBD1	TGCGCCAGCAGCCAAGATGGACAGGGAGATTCACCCCTCCACTTT	CASSQDGQGDSPLHF
few	TRBV11-1	TRBJ2-7	TRBD1	TGTGCCAGCAGCTTATGGACAGGGTCTATGTCCTACGAGCAGTACTTC	CASSLWTGSMSYEQYF
few	TRBV4-2	TRBJ1-5	-	TGTGCCAGCAGCCAAGACCGCGCGGAATACAATCAGCCCCAGCATTTT	CASSQDRAEYNQPQHF
-	TRBV11-2	TRBJ2-1	-	TGTGCCAGCAGCCCCCGGGCAGGGCCCTACAATGAGCAGTTCTTC	CASSPRAGPYNEQFF
medium-sized	TRBV4-1	TRBJ1-4	-	TGCGCCAGCAGCCAAGAGGGCCAAAGGAGGGCTAATGAAAAACTGTTTTTT	CASSQEGQRRANEKLFF
-	TRBV28	TRBJ2-5	TRBD2	TGTGCCAGCAGTTTCGGTAGCGGGATGTACCAAGAGACCCAGTACTTC	CASSFGSGMYQETQYF
-	TRBV9	TRBJ2-7	TRBD1	TGTGCCAGCAGCGTAGTGGGACAGGGAGACGAGCAGTACTTC	CASSVVGQGDEQYF
-	TRBV19	TRBJ2-3	-	TGTGCCAGTAGTATTGATGGGGGACCCGCGCCAGGGGCGCAGTATTTT	CASSIDGGPAPGAQYF
once	TRBV9	TRBJ1-2	-	TGTGCCAGCAGCTCCTCAGTTGGGCAAGCTAACTATGGCTACACCTTC	CASSSSVGQANYGYTF
-	TRBV2	TRBJ2-3	-	TGTGCCAGCAGGAGTAAGGACAGGACTACTAGCACAGATACGCAGTATTTT	CASRSKDRTTSTDTQYF
-	TRBV29-1	TRBJ1-2	-	TGCAGCGTCGGTGGGACTCCCTATGGCTACACCTTC	CSVGGTPYGYTF
-	TRBV6-5	TRBJ1-1	-	TGTGCCAGCAGTTTAACTAGAAACACTGAAGCTTTCTTT	CASSLTRNTEAFF
-	TRBV19	TRBJ1-1	TRBD1	TGTGCCACCGACAGGGGGCCGGGGACTGAAGCTTTCTTT	CATDRGPGTEAFF
-	TRBV3-1/TRBV3-2	TRBJ2-3	TRBD2	TGTGCCAGCAGCCAAGGGACTAGCAACACAGATACGCAGTATTTT	CASSQGTSNTDTQYF
-	TRBV4-1	TRBJ2-1	TRBD2	TGCGCCAGCAGCCACGATTATACTAGCGGGTCCCGAGGAGAGCAGTTCTTC	CASSHDYTSGSRGEQFF
-	TRBV3-1/TRBV3-2	TRBJ1-1	-	TGTGCCAGCAGCTGGGGACTCCAGGCTTTCTTT	CASSWGLQAFF
-	TRBV2	TRBJ2-1	-	TGTGCCAGCAGGACAGCCGGCAATGAGCAGTTCTTC	CASRTAGNEQFF
-	TRBV7-2	TRBJ2-7	TRBD2	TGTGCCAGCAGCGAGCGGGGGGGAATCTACGAGCAGTACTTC	CASSERGGIYEQYF
-	TRBV20-1	TRBJ1-1	TRBD1	TGCAGTGCCAGTAGGGGACAGATGTTTGGGATGAACACTGAAGCTTTCTTT	CSASRGQMFGMNTEAFF
-	TRBV6-5	TRBJ1-6	TRBD1	TGTGCCAGCAGTCGACAGGGGTCTAATTCACCCCTCCACTTT	CASSRQGSNSPLHF
-	TRBV9	TRBJ1-5	-	TGTGCCAGCAGCGTAGGGACAACAAGTAATCAGCCCCAGCATTTT	CASSVGTTSNQPQHF
-	TRBV7-3	TRBJ2-3	-	TGTGCCAGCAGCTTAAGATTAGGGGTGGCAGATACGCAGTATTTT	CASSLRLGVADTQYF
few	TRBV3-1/TRBV3-2	TRBJ2-7	TRBD2	TGTGCCAGCCAGCGGGAGGGCCCCTACGAGCAGTACTTC	CASQREGPYEQYF
-	TRBV28	TRBJ2-1	TRBD1	TGTGCCAGCACCCTTGGACAGGGGCCCTACAATGAGCAGTTCTTC	CASTLGQGPYNEQFF
few	TRBV19	TRBJ1-6	-	TGTGCCAGTAGTATAGGCCCACTCGCGCGGAGCTCCTATAATTCACCCCTCCACTTT	CASSIGPLARSSYNSPLHF
once	TRBV19	TRBJ1-5	-	TGTGCCAGTAGTATACCCGGACAGCATCAGCCCCAGCATTTT	CASSIPGQHQPQHF
-	TRBV27	TRBJ1-2	-	TGTGCCAGCAGTTCTACGACAGGCCGGGGAAGGGGCTACACCTTC	CASSSTTGRGRGYTF
-	TRBV5-6	TRBJ2-7	-	TGTGCCAGCAGCTTGGCCGGGGTACCCCACGAGCAGTACTTC	CASSLAGVPHEQYF
-	TRBV3-1/TRBV3-2	TRBJ1-2	-	TGTGCCAGCAGCCTAGAAACGGGGGGCTACACCTTC	CASSLETGGYTF
few	TRBV27	TRBJ1-4	-	TGTGCCAGCAGTAAGAGGAATGAAAAACTGTTTTTT	CASSKRNEKLFF